Listed below are T cell receptor beta chains from one sample, sequenced in a study of T-cell reconstitution after alpha-beta-depleted transplantation in children. One entry per CDR3 protein, called by TCRdb with MiXCR from the PCR reads. The sample carries 420,000 or so distinct CDR3 sequences, under 13% recorded once. The sequenced sample was PBMCs from the stem cell graft donor, obtained from the stem cell graft. All receptors come from a human donor who donated a stem cell graft to a child with acute myeloid leukemia. CDR3s include the opening cysteine and the closing phenylalanine or tryptophan. The order of the fields is clone size, V gene, D gene, J gene, CDR3 protein, CDR3 DNA. The D gene is left open where the match is weak. Rows give clone size only sometimes, using once, few, many, or a class for an expanded clone.

size: few; V: TRBV29-1; D: .; J: TRBJ2-7; CDR3: CSAWGGSGVGTYEQYF; DNA: TGCAGCGCCTGGGGCGGGTCCGGGGTGGGAACCTACGAGCAGTACTTC
size: .; V: TRBV29-1; D: TRBD1; J: TRBJ1-2; CDR3: CSVPHSGTGGLGYTF; DNA: TGCAGCGTTCCACACTCCGGGACAGGGGGCTTAGGCTACACCTTC
size: few; V: TRBV19; D: .; J: TRBJ1-1; CDR3: CASSIARTEAFF; DNA: TGTGCCAGTAGTATAGCCCGGACTGAAGCTTTCTTT
size: .; V: TRBV30; D: .; J: TRBJ1-2; CDR3: CAWSTQGGYTF; DNA: TGTGCCTGGAGCACACAGGGTGGCTACACCTTC
size: few; V: TRBV7-9; D: TRBD2; J: TRBJ2-7; CDR3: CASSTGTLLAGTPYEQYF; DNA: TGTGCCAGCAGCACCGGAACACTGCTAGCGGGGACACCCTACGAGCAGTACTTC
size: .; V: TRBV27; D: .; J: TRBJ2-5; CDR3: CASSEKETQYF; DNA: TGTGCCAGCAGTGAAAAAGAGACCCAGTACTTC
size: .; V: TRBV19; D: TRBD2; J: TRBJ2-3; CDR3: CASTAGLVGTDTQYF; DNA: TGTGCCAGTACCGCAGGACTAGTTGGGACAGATACGCAGTATTTT
size: .; V: TRBV3-1; D: .; J: TRBJ2-1; CDR3: CASSQDRLRGPYNEQFF; DNA: TGTGCCAGCAGCCAAGACCGGCTCAGGGGACCCTACAATGAGCAGTTCTTC
size: .; V: TRBV6-1; D: TRBD1; J: TRBJ2-7; CDR3: CASSQGGLLEEQYF; DNA: TGTGCCAGCAGTCAAGGGGGCCTCCTGGAGGAGCAGTACTTC
size: many; V: TRBV20-1; D: .; J: TRBJ2-7; CDR3: CSASKGGEQYF; DNA: TGCAGTGCTAGTAAGGGGGGCGAGCAGTACTTC
size: .; V: TRBV9; D: .; J: TRBJ2-4; CDR3: CASSHTGFGTKNIQYF; DNA: TGTGCCAGCAGCCATACAGGGTTCGGGACCAAAAACATTCAGTACTTC
size: few; V: TRBV27; D: TRBD2; J: TRBJ2-1; CDR3: CASSPEGAGGPIYNEQFF; DNA: TGTGCCAGCAGCCCTGAGGGAGCGGGAGGGCCCATCTACAATGAGCAGTTCTTC
size: .; V: TRBV18; D: .; J: TRBJ1-3; CDR3: CASSLSEGETGNTIYF; DNA: TGTGCCAGCTCCCTCTCGGAAGGGGAGACTGGAAACACCATATATTTT
size: .; V: TRBV6-1; D: TRBD1; J: TRBJ2-7; CDR3: CASNPPGQGYEQYF; DNA: TGTGCCAGCAACCCCCCAGGACAGGGCTACGAGCAGTACTTC
size: .; V: TRBV5-6; D: TRBD2; J: TRBJ2-3; CDR3: CASSGGGPSGTQYF; DNA: TGTGCCAGCAGCGGCGGGGGACCATCAGGAACGCAGTATTTT
size: .; V: TRBV5-8; D: TRBD1; J: TRBJ2-5; CDR3: CASSRPGQRQETQYF; DNA: TGTGCCAGCAGCCGGCCGGGACAGCGACAAGAGACCCAGTACTTC
size: few; V: TRBV19; D: .; J: TRBJ2-1; CDR3: CASSISLPTEQFF; DNA: TGTGCCAGTAGTATATCTCTACCGACTGAGCAGTTCTTC
size: .; V: TRBV19; D: .; J: TRBJ2-6; CDR3: CASSPTEAAGANVLTF; DNA: TGTGCCAGTAGTCCCACGGAGGCGGCAGGGGCCAACGTCCTGACTTTC
size: .; V: TRBV14; D: TRBD2; J: TRBJ2-1; CDR3: CASSQEGTSGKNNEQFF; DNA: TGTGCCAGCAGCCAAGAAGGGACTAGCGGGAAGAACAATGAGCAGTTCTTC
size: few; V: TRBV12-3/TRBV12-4; D: .; J: TRBJ2-4; CDR3: CASRARERVAKNIQYF; DNA: TGTGCCAGCAGGGCACGGGAGAGGGTAGCCAAAAACATTCAGTACTTC
size: .; V: TRBV20-1; D: TRBD2; J: TRBJ2-7; CDR3: CRSGRALDEQYF; DNA: TGCAGGAGCGGGAGGGCCCTCGACGAGCAGTACTTC
size: .; V: TRBV6-1; D: TRBD2; J: TRBJ2-1; CDR3: CASRGAGGSSYNEQFF; DNA: TGTGCCAGCAGGGGAGCGGGGGGGAGCTCCTACAATGAGCAGTTCTTC
size: many; V: TRBV4-1; D: .; J: TRBJ1-4; CDR3: CASSPWERTNEKLFF; DNA: TGCGCCAGCAGCCCCTGGGAGAGAACTAATGAAAAACTGTTTTTT
size: .; V: TRBV27; D: .; J: TRBJ1-4; CDR3: CASSSPGVGHEKLFF; DNA: TGTGCCAGCAGTTCACCAGGGGTTGGGCATGAAAAACTGTTTTTT
size: few; V: TRBV4-3; D: .; J: TRBJ2-1; CDR3: CASSQDLRRFSYNEQFF; DNA: TGCGCCAGCAGCCAAGATCTGCGGCGGTTCTCCTACAATGAGCAGTTCTTC
size: few; V: TRBV15; D: .; J: TRBJ1-3; CDR3: CATGGTPGNTIYF; DNA: TGTGCCACAGGAGGGACTCCTGGAAACACCATATATTTT